These 25 T cell receptor beta chains were sequenced from one sample in a study of human T cells and chemical hapten exposure. TCRdb recomputed calls from the RACE reads with MiXCR, one row per CDR3 protein. The data hold 150,000 to 200,000 distinct CDR3 sequences, with roughly 30% observed a single time. Time point indicated: pre-sensitization, week 0. The treatment denotes: therapeutic diphenylcyclopropenone sensitization with weekly scalp DPC. The sequencing here drew on whole blood, taken in connection with sensitization to the hapten diphenylcyclopropenone (DPC). These receptors all stem from a woman aged 25 to 39 with alopecia areata. Some clones in this sample may be carry-over from other donors' samples.

This chain connects TRBV20-1 to TRBJ2-5; a possible D gene is TRBD2 (5 bases). CDR3 length: 15 amino acids. V lost 6 bases and J lost 1, with 18 bases in between. Looked up from germline, CDR1 is DFQATT and CDR2 is SNEGSKA (reference sequence). This CDR3 is CSAEEAHRVQETQYF. The CDR3 nucleotides read TGCAGTGCGGAGGAGGCGCATAGGGTCCAAGAGACCCAGTACTTC.

This chain links TRBV27 with TRBJ2-3, with TRBD2 matching over 13 bases. CDR1 and CDR2 (germline): MNHEY, SMNVEV (reference sequence). V lost 5 bases, J lost 4 bases, and 15 bases stayed unmatched. There are 19 residues in the CDR3. The CDR3 loop is CASSPPRLAGGPKPDTQYF. CDR3 in DNA: TGTGCCAGCAGTCCCCCCCGACTAGCGGGAGGACCAAAGCCAGATACGCAGTATTTT.

This clonotype was detected a few times. The chain joins TRBV29-1 to TRBJ2-1; D is uncertain. CDR3 length: 14 amino acids. Trimming took off 2 bases at V and 3 bases at J, with 11 bases between the two ends. CDR1 SQVTM and CDR2 ANQGSEA come from the germline V gene. CDR3: CSVEPRSVYNEQFF. The DNA for the CDR3 is TGCAGCGTTGAACCCAGGAGCGTCTACAATGAGCAGTTCTTC.

This chain uses TRBV29-1 with TRBJ2-7; perhaps D is TRBD1 or TRBD2 (5 bases each). This CDR3 is 14 amino acids long. The germline CDR1 and CDR2 sequences are SQVTM and ANQGSEA. V gave up 7 bases and J gave up 0 bases, with 16 bases separating them. CDR3 sequence reads: CSASGAAPSYEQYF. The CDR3 DNA reads TGCAGCGCCTCCGGGGCCGCCCCCTCCTACGAGCAGTACTTC.

This clonotype showed up many times. The chain links TRBV28 to TRBJ2-1, with D hard to call. From germline, CDR1 is MDHEN and CDR2 SYDVKM. CDR3 length: 13 amino acids. Trimming cost V 2 bases and J 5 bases, with 7 bases left between them. As DNA, the CDR3 is TGTGCCAGCAGTTTAATCCAGGACAATGAGCAGTTCTTC. Encoded protein: CASSLIQDNEQFF.

V and J are TRBV29-1 and TRBJ2-7; D is ambiguous. CDR3 length: 12 amino acids. The germline V gene has CDR1 SQVTM and CDR2 ANQGSEA. V lost 5 bases and J lost 0, with 8 bases in between. The CDR3 nucleotides read TGCAGCGTTACAGCAAGCTCCTACGAGCAGTACTTC. It yields the protein CSVTASSYEQYF.

The chain's CDR3 is CAISEGRYSGNTIYF. Written as DNA, the CDR3 is TGTGCCATCAGTGAGGGCAGATACTCTGGAAACACCATATATTTT. V is TRBV10-3 and J is TRBJ1-3, with D unresolved. V dropped 2 bases and J dropped 0 bases, with 8 bases sitting between them. CDR1 and CDR2 from the germline V gene are ENHRY and SYGVKD. The CDR3 is 15 residues long.

This chain links TRBV5-4 with TRBJ2-3; D is unclear. CDR3 length: 11 amino acids. Deletions cut 9 bases from V and 4 bases from J, with 9 bases between. Germline values: CDR1 SGHNT, CDR2 YYREEE (reference sequence). CDR3 region: CATWSADTQYF. The CDR3, as DNA: TGTGCCACATGGAGCGCAGATACGCAGTATTTT.

This clonotype was recorded a few times. The chain couples TRBV14 to TRBJ2-7, with 13 bases matching TRBD2. Germline V lookup: CDR1 SGHDN, CDR2 FVKESK. The V segment lost 4 bases and the J segment 9 bases; nucleotides outside the gene matches: 3. This CDR3 is 13 amino acids long. The CDR3 DNA is TGTGCCAGCAGCCGGACTAGCGGGGGCGCGCAGTACTTC. Protein sequence: CASSRTSGGAQYF.

In this sample, this clonotype turned up a few times. The J gene is TRBJ2-1, the V gene TRBV4-1; no firm D call. V was cut by 1 base and J by 9 bases, with 10 bases left in between. The CDR3 totals 13 residues. The germline gives CDR1 MGHRA, CDR2 YSYEKL. The CDR3: CASSQVRVPEQFF. CDR3 nucleotides: TGCGCCAGCAGCCAAGTTCGCGTCCCTGAGCAGTTCTTC.

This clonotype was picked up a small number of times. This chain links TRBV4-3 with TRBJ2-1; D is perhaps TRBD2 (7 bases). Germline V gives CDR1 LGHNA, CDR2 YSLEER. V lost 1 base and J 9 bases, leaving 25 bases between the germline ends. The CDR3 totals 18 residues. CDR3 nucleotide sequence: TGCGCCAGCAGCCAAGGCGCCTCGAGGGGGAGGGCCGTAGGTGAGCAGTTCTTC. Its translation: CASSQGASRGRAVGEQFF.

This clonotype was found many times. V usage is TRBV28 and J usage is TRBJ1-1; D is unclear. Looked up from germline, CDR1 is MDHEN and CDR2 is SYDVKM. Trimming removed 5 bases from V and 0 bases from J, with 7 bases in between. This CDR3 contains 13 residues. CDR3 sequence: CASSHLMNTEAFF. CDR3 bases: TGTGCCAGCAGTCATCTGATGAACACTGAAGCTTTCTTT.

In this sample, this clonotype turned up many times. This chain joins TRBV20-1 and TRBJ1-2; a weak D match, TRBD1 (6 bases). The V gene's germline CDR1 is DFQATT and CDR2 SNEGSKA (reference sequence). The CDR3 covers 13 residues. V lost 7 bases to trimming and J lost 8 bases, with 20 bases between them. Here the CDR3 DNA reads TGCAGTGTCCGGGACCGGGACAAGAAAGGCTACACCTTC. It encodes CSVRDRDKKGYTF.

This clonotype was counted between two and nine times. The CDR3 region is CSVEPRANTGELFF. The CDR3 DNA reads TGCAGCGTTGAACCCAGGGCTAACACCGGGGAGCTGTTTTTT. The chain links TRBV29-1 to TRBJ2-2, with D possibly TRBD1 on 5 matching bases. The germline CDR1 and CDR2 sequences are SQVTM and ANQGSEA. V dropped 2 bases and J dropped 2 bases, with 9 bases sitting between them. The CDR3 is made up of 14 amino acids.

There are a few counts of this clonotype. V and J are TRBV7-9 and TRBJ1-4; D may be TRBD1 (6 bases). The CDR3 is made up of 14 amino acids. Germline CDR1 and CDR2: SEHNR and FQNEAQ (reference sequence). V was pared by 5 bases and J by 0 bases, with 7 bases between. In DNA form, the CDR3 reads TGTGCCAGCAGCCACAGGGCAACTAATGAAAAACTGTTTTTT. It translates to CASSHRATNEKLFF.

This clonotype showed up many times. The chain is built from TRBV29-1 and TRBJ2-1; 8 bases match TRBD2. The CDR3 spans 14 residues. Germline V gives CDR1 SQVTM, CDR2 ANQGSEA. The junction had 12 bases not matched to a gene; V was cut back by 6 bases and J by 8 bases. The CDR3 loop reads CSVNPTGGGDEQFF. Here the CDR3 DNA reads TGCAGCGTCAACCCTACGGGAGGGGGGGATGAGCAGTTCTTC.

V usage is TRBV9 and J usage is TRBJ1-1; 11 nucleotides agree with TRBD1. The CDR3 covers 15 residues. Germline loops: CDR1 SGDLS, CDR2 YYNGEE. The junction had 1 base not matched to a gene; V was cut back by 0 bases and J by 3 bases. CDR3 amino acids: CASSVVGQGDTEAFF. The CDR3 region has the DNA TGTGCCAGCAGCGTAGTGGGACAGGGGGACACTGAAGCTTTCTTT.

The V call is TRBV24-1, the J call TRBJ1-5; D is unresolved. From germline, CDR1 is KGHDR and CDR2 SFDVKD. The CDR3 runs 14 residues. Trimming shortened V by 2 bases and J by 3 bases, and 7 bases separated the two germline ends. The CDR3 bases are TGTGCCACCAGTGATTCGAGGGTCAATCAGCCCCAGCATTTT. It encodes CATSDSRVNQPQHF.

This clonotype was seen a few times. The rearrangement uses TRBV10-2 and TRBJ2-5; D remains ambiguous. Germline CDR1 WSHSY, CDR2 SAAADI. V was cut by 4 bases and J by 5 bases, with 5 bases left in between. CDR3 length: 11 residues. The CDR3 DNA sequence: TGCGCCAGCAGTGTAAAGGAGACCCAGTACTTC. This codes for CASSVKETQYF.

J is TRBJ2-2 and V is TRBV20-1, with D possibly matching TRBD2 (6 bases). The V gene's germline CDR1 is DFQATT and CDR2 SNEGSKA (reference sequence). The CDR3 has 14 amino acids. Trimming took off 6 bases at V and 0 bases at J, with 11 bases between the two ends. The CDR3, as DNA: TGCAGTGCCAAAGGACTAACGAACACCGGGGAGCTGTTTTTT. It codes for CSAKGLTNTGELFF.

This clonotype turned up a few times. The chain joins TRBV20-1 to TRBJ1-4; D remains unclear. The CDR3 is 12 amino acids. Trimming took 3 bases from V and 6 from J, leaving 8 bases between them. Germline CDR1 is DFQATT and CDR2 is SNEGSKA (reference sequence). CDR3 sequence (DNA): TGCAGTGCTAGTGGGTCTGATGAAAAACTGTTTTTT. Translation gives CSASGSDEKLFF.

The chain links TRBV20-1 to TRBJ2-7, with a possible D match to TRBD1 (6 bases). Trimming pared 1 base from V and 6 bases from J, leaving 16 bases between. Germline V gene data show CDR1 as DFQATT and CDR2 as SNEGSKA (reference sequence). The CDR3 covers 14 residues. The CDR3 bases are TGCAGTGCTAGAGTGGCCAGGGGTGGTGCCGAGCAGTACTTC. As protein: CSARVARGGAEQYF.

This clonotype was counted a few times. J is TRBJ2-2 and V is TRBV29-1, with D maybe TRBD1 (5 bases). This CDR3 is 13 amino acids long. CDR1 is SQVTM and CDR2 is ANQGSEA in the germline V gene. The V end lost 1 base, the J end lost 5 bases, and 8 bases lay between the germline ends. The CDR3 DNA follows: TGCAGCGTTGAAGCCCAGGGAACCGGGGAGCTGTTTTTT. Its protein is CSVEAQGTGELFF.

The chain links TRBV2 to TRBJ2-7, with D unclear. The length of the CDR3 is 13 residues. Between the trimmed V and J ends, which lost 5 bases and 3 bases, there was a span of 11 bases. From germline, CDR1 is SNHLY and CDR2 FYNNEI. The CDR3 coding sequence is TGTGCCAGCAGTACACGACGGAGCTACGAGCAGTACTTC. Its translation is CASSTRRSYEQYF.

This chain uses TRBV24-1 with TRBJ2-5; D assignment may be TRBD1 or TRBD2 (5 bases each). Trimming removed 10 bases from V and 5 bases from J, with 19 bases in between. CDR1 is KGHDR, CDR2 SFDVKD, per germline. CDR3 length: 14 amino acids. As DNA, the CDR3 is TGTGCCACTCGGGACGCCGCACCAAGCGAGACCCAGTACTTC. The encoded protein is CATRDAAPSETQYF.